These 2 T cell receptor beta chains were all obtained from the same sample, sequenced in a study of T cell repertoires in cytomegalovirus infection. From the reads, TCRdb called clonotypes with MiXCR, one entry per CDR3 protein. The sample has 250,000 or so distinct CDR3 sequences, about 17% seen once. Sequencing input: CD8+ T cells from PBMCs. The receptors come from a human donor in good health (CMV status not recorded). Some clones in this sample may be carry-over from other donors' samples.

This chain links TRBV5-1 with TRBJ2-7; D unclear. Germline CDR1 SGHRS, CDR2 YFSETQ. The CDR3 runs 16 residues. V was pared by 0 bases and J by 5 bases, with 18 bases between. The chain's CDR3 is CASSLAVDPRGDEQYF. The CDR3 DNA sequence: TGCGCCAGCAGCTTGGCCGTCGATCCGAGAGGAGACGAGCAGTACTTC.

There are many counts of this clonotype. V and J are TRBV7-2 and TRBJ2-7; weak D call: TRBD1 (6 bases). Trimming left V 1 base short and J 3 bases short, with 19 bases between. The CDR3 sequence is 17 residues long. Germline V gene sequence: CDR1 SGHTA, CDR2 FQGNSA. DNA for the CDR3: TGTGCCAGCAGCTTAGGGGGGCCTAGTGGCCCGGTCTACGAGCAGTACTTC. Amino acids: CASSLGGPSGPVYEQYF.